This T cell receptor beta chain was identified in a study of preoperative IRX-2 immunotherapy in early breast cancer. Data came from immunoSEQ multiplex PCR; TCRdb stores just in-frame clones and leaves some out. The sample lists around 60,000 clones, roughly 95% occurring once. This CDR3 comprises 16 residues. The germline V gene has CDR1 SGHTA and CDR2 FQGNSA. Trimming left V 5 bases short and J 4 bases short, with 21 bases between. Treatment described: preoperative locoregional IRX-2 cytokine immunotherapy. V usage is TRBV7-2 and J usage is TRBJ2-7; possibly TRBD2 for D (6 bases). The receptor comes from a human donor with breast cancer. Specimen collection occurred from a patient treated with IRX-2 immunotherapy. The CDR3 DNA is TGTGCCAGCAGCCCACCTCCGGGAGTTGGCATTTACGAGCAGTACTTC. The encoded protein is CASSPPPGVGIYEQYF.